These T cell receptor beta chains were read from a single sample in a study of tissue T cells after allogeneic stem cell transplantation. Repertoires were generated with immunoSEQ multiplex PCR, while TCRdb's copy carries only in-frame clones and drops some. The sample contains tens of thousands of clones, roughly 85% of which appear only once. Sequencing used blood, obtained before transplantation. The receptor source for this set is a woman aged 18-49 years who later had graft-versus-host disease after an allogeneic stem cell transplant. Both conserved end residues are part of each CDR3. D genes are given only for firm matches. Clone size, where shown, is once, few, many, or a class for clones that have expanded.

CDR3 DNA: TGCGCCAGCAGTCCAAGACAGGCCCTACTGAACACTGAAGCTTTCTTT; CDR3 protein: CASSPRQALLNTEAFF; D gene: .; clone size: .; J gene: TRBJ1-1; V gene: TRBV4-3
CDR3 DNA: TGCGCCAGCAGCCAAGATCTGGGGACAGGGGGCGGGAAGAACACTGAAGCTTTCTTT; CDR3 protein: CASSQDLGTGGGKNTEAFF; D gene: TRBD1; clone size: .; J gene: TRBJ1-1; V gene: TRBV4-3
CDR3 DNA: TGCGCCAGCAGCCTCGGGACGTTCGCTGAAGCTTTCTTT; CDR3 protein: CASSLGTFAEAFF; D gene: .; clone size: .; J gene: TRBJ1-1; V gene: TRBV5-1
CDR3 DNA: TGCGCCAGCAGCTTGAGTTCGAGTGTTGGAAACACCATATATTTT; CDR3 protein: CASSLSSSVGNTIYF; D gene: .; clone size: few; J gene: TRBJ1-3; V gene: TRBV5-1
CDR3 DNA: TGTGCCAGCAGTCCAAGCGTGCGGGGCAGCTCCTACAATGAGCAGTTCTTC; CDR3 protein: CASSPSVRGSSYNEQFF; D gene: .; clone size: .; J gene: TRBJ2-1; V gene: TRBV25-1
CDR3 DNA: TGTGCCAGCAGCTACAGGGCTCATCAGCCCCAGCATTTT; CDR3 protein: CASSYRAHQPQHF; D gene: .; clone size: few; J gene: TRBJ1-5; V gene: TRBV21-1
CDR3 DNA: TGTGCCAGTAGTATAGGGACGTCTTACACTGAAGCTTTCTTT; CDR3 protein: CASSIGTSYTEAFF; D gene: .; clone size: once; J gene: TRBJ1-1; V gene: TRBV19
CDR3 DNA: TGTGCCAGCAGCTTAAGGACGGAAGAGACCCAGTACTTC; CDR3 protein: CASSLRTEETQYF; D gene: .; clone size: .; J gene: TRBJ2-5; V gene: TRBV7-2
CDR3 DNA: TGTGCTAGTGGTTTGGAAGGACAGGAAGGCGAGCAGTACTTC; CDR3 protein: CASGLEGQEGEQYF; D gene: TRBD1; clone size: .; J gene: TRBJ2-7; V gene: TRBV12-5
CDR3 DNA: TGTGCCACCAGTGCCCCGCACCGGGACTTATCCTACAATGAGCAGTTCTTC; CDR3 protein: CATSAPHRDLSYNEQFF; D gene: .; clone size: .; J gene: TRBJ2-1; V gene: TRBV24-1
CDR3 DNA: TGCGCCAGCAGCTACCAAGCGGGAAACCCTAATGAGCAGTTCTTC; CDR3 protein: CASSYQAGNPNEQFF; D gene: TRBD2; clone size: .; J gene: TRBJ2-1; V gene: TRBV5-1
CDR3 DNA: TGTGCCAGCAGTCCAGACACCCCATGGGGCAATCAGCCCCAGCATTTT; CDR3 protein: CASSPDTPWGNQPQHF; D gene: .; clone size: .; J gene: TRBJ1-5; V gene: TRBV27
CDR3 DNA: TGTGCCAGCAGCCGACTAACTACAGATACGCAGTATTTT; CDR3 protein: CASSRLTTDTQYF; D gene: .; clone size: .; J gene: TRBJ2-3; V gene: TRBV7-9
CDR3 DNA: TGTGCCTGGAGTGTCGGGCAGGGGGATCCTAGCACAGATACGCAGTATTTT; CDR3 protein: CAWSVGQGDPSTDTQYF; D gene: TRBD1; clone size: .; J gene: TRBJ2-3; V gene: TRBV30
CDR3 DNA: TGTGCCAGCAGACCTGACAGGGCCCCCACAGATACGCAGTATTTT; CDR3 protein: CASRPDRAPTDTQYF; D gene: TRBD1; clone size: .; J gene: TRBJ2-3; V gene: TRBV2
CDR3 DNA: TGTGCCAGCAGTCAGACGGACACTGAAGCTTTCTTT; CDR3 protein: CASSQTDTEAFF; D gene: .; clone size: once; J gene: TRBJ1-1; V gene: TRBV28
CDR3 DNA: TGCAGCGTTGAAGATCTTCTGGGGCCGTTGACCTATGGCTACACCTTC; CDR3 protein: CSVEDLLGPLTYGYTF; D gene: .; clone size: .; J gene: TRBJ1-2; V gene: TRBV29-1
CDR3 DNA: TGTGCCAGCAGCTTTGGGACTAGCGGGAGGAGCACAGATACGCAGTATTTT; CDR3 protein: CASSFGTSGRSTDTQYF; D gene: TRBD2; clone size: .; J gene: TRBJ2-3; V gene: TRBV7-8
CDR3 DNA: TGTGCCTGGAGTGTAGTTAATAGGGACGGCTCCTATGGCTACACCTTC; CDR3 protein: CAWSVVNRDGSYGYTF; D gene: .; clone size: .; J gene: TRBJ1-2; V gene: TRBV30
CDR3 DNA: TGTGCCAGCAGTTTTGGAGGTTTTGGGATGGGGGTGTACAATGAGCAGTTCTTC; CDR3 protein: CASSFGGFGMGVYNEQFF; D gene: .; clone size: .; J gene: TRBJ2-1; V gene: TRBV28
CDR3 DNA: TGTGCCAGCAGCGGCGGGGGACAGGCGAGCTCCTACGAGCAGTACTTC; CDR3 protein: CASSGGGQASSYEQYF; D gene: .; clone size: .; J gene: TRBJ2-7; V gene: TRBV11-1
CDR3 DNA: TGTGCCAGCAGTTACCAAGAGACTGGGGGTGAGCAGTACTTC; CDR3 protein: CASSYQETGGEQYF; D gene: .; clone size: .; J gene: TRBJ2-7; V gene: TRBV6-6
CDR3 DNA: TGTGCCAGCAGCCTAAAAGGGGGGAACACTGAAGCTTTCTTT; CDR3 protein: CASSLKGGNTEAFF; D gene: .; clone size: .; J gene: TRBJ1-1; V gene: TRBV7-9
CDR3 DNA: TGCAGTGCAGGATTCCGGGACCCCTACTTC; CDR3 protein: CSAGFRDPYF; D gene: .; clone size: .; J gene: TRBJ2-7; V gene: TRBV20-1
CDR3 DNA: TGTGCCACCAGCAGAGGTCCAGGCGACACTGAAGCTTTCTTT; CDR3 protein: CATSRGPGDTEAFF; D gene: .; clone size: .; J gene: TRBJ1-1; V gene: TRBV15
CDR3 DNA: TGTGCCAGCAGCTCTAGCACAGATACGCAGTATTTT; CDR3 protein: CASSSSTDTQYF; D gene: .; clone size: .; J gene: TRBJ2-3; V gene: TRBV7-9
CDR3 DNA: TGTGCCAGCAGCTTAGATCCAGGTAATCAGCCCCAGCATTTT; CDR3 protein: CASSLDPGNQPQHF; D gene: .; clone size: .; J gene: TRBJ1-5; V gene: TRBV7-9
CDR3 DNA: TGTGCCAGCAGCCGTACTGACCTCTATGGCTACACCTTC; CDR3 protein: CASSRTDLYGYTF; D gene: .; clone size: .; J gene: TRBJ1-2; V gene: TRBV7-2
CDR3 DNA: TGTGCCAGCAGTTCCTATCCGGGACAGGGCGAGTTCTTC; CDR3 protein: CASSSYPGQGEFF; D gene: TRBD1; clone size: few; J gene: TRBJ2-1; V gene: TRBV27
CDR3 DNA: TGCAGCGTTGAAGGCAGGGAATCTGCTGGCTACACCTTC; CDR3 protein: CSVEGRESAGYTF; D gene: .; clone size: .; J gene: TRBJ1-2; V gene: TRBV29-1
CDR3 DNA: TGTGCCAGCAGCCAAGGTGGAGCGGGGGGGCCCTTGTACGAGCAGTACTTC; CDR3 protein: CASSQGGAGGPLYEQYF; D gene: TRBD2; clone size: .; J gene: TRBJ2-7; V gene: TRBV14
CDR3 DNA: TGTGCCAGCAGTTATGACTACAATCAGCCCCAGCATTTT; CDR3 protein: CASSYDYNQPQHF; D gene: .; clone size: .; J gene: TRBJ1-5; V gene: TRBV6-2/TRBV6-3
CDR3 DNA: TGCGCCAGCAGCTTGTATCTCTCGTTGGGTGGGGCGAACACTGAAGCTTTCTTT; CDR3 protein: CASSLYLSLGGANTEAFF; D gene: .; clone size: .; J gene: TRBJ1-1; V gene: TRBV5-1
CDR3 DNA: TGTGCCATCAGAGAGACAGGCGTGAACACTGAAGCTTTCTTT; CDR3 protein: CAIRETGVNTEAFF; D gene: .; clone size: .; J gene: TRBJ1-1; V gene: TRBV10-3
CDR3 DNA: TGTGCCAGCAGTTTATCGATGGGCCCGCTGGGGTTACGGAACACTGAAGCTTTCTTT; CDR3 protein: CASSLSMGPLGLRNTEAFF; D gene: .; clone size: .; J gene: TRBJ1-1; V gene: TRBV27
CDR3 DNA: TGTGCCAGCAGCTTTGTGGGAAACATTCAGTACTTC; CDR3 protein: CASSFVGNIQYF; D gene: .; clone size: once; J gene: TRBJ2-4; V gene: TRBV11-2
CDR3 DNA: TGCGCCAGCAGTCAATTTATGTCAGGAGAGTACCAAGAGACCCAGTACTTC; CDR3 protein: CASSQFMSGEYQETQYF; D gene: .; clone size: once; J gene: TRBJ2-5; V gene: TRBV23-1
CDR3 DNA: TGTGCCAGCAGCTTAAGCTTGACAACCCAAGAGACCCAGTACTTC; CDR3 protein: CASSLSLTTQETQYF; D gene: .; clone size: .; J gene: TRBJ2-5; V gene: TRBV7-9
CDR3 DNA: TGTGCCAGCAGTTTATCTGGGAGCAATGAGCAGTTCTTC; CDR3 protein: CASSLSGSNEQFF; D gene: .; clone size: .; J gene: TRBJ2-1; V gene: TRBV27
CDR3 DNA: TGTGCCAGCTCACCAGAGCGGTTCGGCTATGGCTACACCTTC; CDR3 protein: CASSPERFGYGYTF; D gene: .; clone size: .; J gene: TRBJ1-2; V gene: TRBV18
CDR3 DNA: TGTGCCAGATGGATAGCGGGCCATGAAGTGGGCAATGAGCAGTTCTTC; CDR3 protein: CARWIAGHEVGNEQFF; D gene: TRBD2; clone size: .; J gene: TRBJ2-1; V gene: TRBV2
CDR3 DNA: TGTGCCAGCGGGGCGGGGGCCCACTACGAGCAGTACTTC; CDR3 protein: CASGAGAHYEQYF; D gene: .; clone size: .; J gene: TRBJ2-7; V gene: TRBV27
CDR3 DNA: TGTGCCAGCAGTTACGCCAACACCGGGGAGCTGTTTTTT; CDR3 protein: CASSYANTGELFF; D gene: .; clone size: .; J gene: TRBJ2-2; V gene: TRBV6-5
CDR3 DNA: TGCGCCAGCAGTGAAAGGTCGGGGACGAACACTGAAGCTTTCTTT; CDR3 protein: CASSERSGTNTEAFF; D gene: .; clone size: .; J gene: TRBJ1-1; V gene: TRBV5-1
CDR3 DNA: TGTGCCAGTAGTACGGTCGGGACAGGGAGCCATGAGCAGTTCTTC; CDR3 protein: CASSTVGTGSHEQFF; D gene: TRBD1; clone size: .; J gene: TRBJ2-1; V gene: TRBV19
CDR3 DNA: TGTGCCAGCAGATTAGGGTTGTCCGATTATGGCTACACCTTC; CDR3 protein: CASRLGLSDYGYTF; D gene: .; clone size: .; J gene: TRBJ1-2; V gene: TRBV7-2
CDR3 DNA: TGTGCCAGCAGCGTCCCTCCGGTTGGGGCCAACGTCCTGACTTTC; CDR3 protein: CASSVPPVGANVLTF; D gene: .; clone size: once; J gene: TRBJ2-6; V gene: TRBV5-4
CDR3 DNA: TGTGCCAGCAGCGGGAGGGACACCGGGGAGCTGTTTTTT; CDR3 protein: CASSGRDTGELFF; D gene: TRBD2; clone size: .; J gene: TRBJ2-2; V gene: TRBV6-4
CDR3 DNA: TGTGCCAGCAGCTTAGTCCTAGGCAGGGGGCGCCCTGAAGCTTTCTTT; CDR3 protein: CASSLVLGRGRPEAFF; D gene: TRBD1; clone size: .; J gene: TRBJ1-1; V gene: TRBV7-2
CDR3 DNA: TGTGCCAGCAGCTCTACCTTGGGACAGGGAGTGGATGGCTACACCTTC; CDR3 protein: CASSSTLGQGVDGYTF; D gene: TRBD1; clone size: .; J gene: TRBJ1-2; V gene: TRBV11-2
CDR3 DNA: TGCGCCAGCAGCTTGGCGGAGGCGAACACTGAAGCTTTCTTT; CDR3 protein: CASSLAEANTEAFF; D gene: .; clone size: .; J gene: TRBJ1-1; V gene: TRBV5-1
CDR3 DNA: TGTGCCACCAGCAACCCGACAGGGGGAAGGGGTCAGCCCCAGCATTTT; CDR3 protein: CATSNPTGGRGQPQHF; D gene: TRBD1; clone size: .; J gene: TRBJ1-5; V gene: TRBV15
CDR3 DNA: TGTGCCAGCAGCGTCGCGTCACGATCCTACGAGCAGTACTTC; CDR3 protein: CASSVASRSYEQYF; D gene: .; clone size: .; J gene: TRBJ2-7; V gene: TRBV7-9
CDR3 DNA: TGTGCCAGCAGTTACGACGAGGGGTCCTCCTACGAGCAGTACTTC; CDR3 protein: CASSYDEGSSYEQYF; D gene: .; clone size: .; J gene: TRBJ2-7; V gene: TRBV6-2/TRBV6-3